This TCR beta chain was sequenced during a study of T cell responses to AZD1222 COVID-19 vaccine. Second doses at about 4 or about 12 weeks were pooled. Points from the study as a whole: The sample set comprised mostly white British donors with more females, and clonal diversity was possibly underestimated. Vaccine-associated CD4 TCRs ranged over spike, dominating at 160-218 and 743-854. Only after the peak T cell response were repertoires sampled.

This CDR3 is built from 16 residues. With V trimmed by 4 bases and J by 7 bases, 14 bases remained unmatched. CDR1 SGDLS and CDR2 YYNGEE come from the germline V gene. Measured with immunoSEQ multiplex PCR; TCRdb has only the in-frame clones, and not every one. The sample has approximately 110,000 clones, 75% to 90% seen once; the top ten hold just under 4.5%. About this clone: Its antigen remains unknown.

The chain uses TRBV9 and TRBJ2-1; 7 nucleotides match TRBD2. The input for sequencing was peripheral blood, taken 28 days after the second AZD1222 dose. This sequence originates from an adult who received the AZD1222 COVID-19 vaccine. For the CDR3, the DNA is TGTGCCAGCAGCACACCTCAAGAGCGGGGACTAAATGAGCAGTTCTTC. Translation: CASSTPQERGLNEQFF.